The clone carrying this T cell receptor beta chain was recorded at least ten times. No antigen is known for it. PBMCs provided sorted CD4+ and CD8+ T cells. The sample comes from a study of CD8+ T cells in alopecia areata. Findings of the study overall: Mice showed TCR sharing more clearly than patients did, possibly owing to HLA. Greater clonality was observed in lesional scalp samples, especially alopecia totalis/universalis, versus normal scalp.

Trimming took off 2 bases at V and 6 bases at J, with 2 bases between the two ends. This CDR3 has 11 amino acids. The germline CDR1 and CDR2 sequences are KGHSH and LQKENI. Reverse transcription of extracted RNA yielded cDNA, which provided the sequencing template. Repertoires were generated with immunoSEQ multiplex PCR, while TCRdb's copy carries only in-frame clones and drops some. The table records some 100,000 clones, over 60% of them present only once. The source material was CD4+ T cells sorted from blood. The clonotype comes from a human donor in good health. V and J are TRBV18 and TRBJ1-3; no clear D gene. The DNA for the CDR3 is TGTGCCAGCTCACCAGAAAACACCATATATTTT. Protein: CASSPENTIYF.